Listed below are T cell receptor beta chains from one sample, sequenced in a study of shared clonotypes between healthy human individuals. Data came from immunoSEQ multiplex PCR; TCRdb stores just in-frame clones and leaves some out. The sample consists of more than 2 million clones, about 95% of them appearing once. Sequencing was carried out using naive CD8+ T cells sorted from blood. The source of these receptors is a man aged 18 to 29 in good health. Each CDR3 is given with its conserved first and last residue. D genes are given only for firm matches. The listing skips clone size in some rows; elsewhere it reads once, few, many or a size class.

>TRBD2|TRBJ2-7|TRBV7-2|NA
TGTGCCAGCAGCTTACCCGAGCGGGGACGCGAGCAGTACTTC
CASSLPERGREQYF
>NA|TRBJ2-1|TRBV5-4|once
TGTGCCAGCAGCTTGGGGGGCCTAATCAATGAGCAGTTCTTC
CASSLGGLINEQFF
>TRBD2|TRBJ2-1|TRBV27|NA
TGTGCCAGCAGTTTAGGCCTAGCGGGAGCTGAGCAGTTCTTC
CASSLGLAGAEQFF
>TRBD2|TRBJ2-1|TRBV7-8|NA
TGTGCCAGCAGCTTAAGGACCCCTAGCGGGTATGACAATGAGCAGTTCTTC
CASSLRTPSGYDNEQFF
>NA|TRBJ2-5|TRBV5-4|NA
TGTGCCAGCAGCTCCGGGACGGACCAAGAGACCCAGTACTTC
CASSSGTDQETQYF
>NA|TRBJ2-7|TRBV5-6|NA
TGTGCCAGCAGCTTTTCAGCTTCCTACGAGCAGTACTTC
CASSFSASYEQYF
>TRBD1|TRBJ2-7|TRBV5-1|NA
TGCGCCAGCAGCTTGGTCACCCGACAGGGAAACGAGCAGTACTTC
CASSLVTRQGNEQYF
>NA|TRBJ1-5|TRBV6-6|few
TGTGCCAGCAGTTACCAGGGGAATCAGCCCCAGCATTTT
CASSYQGNQPQHF
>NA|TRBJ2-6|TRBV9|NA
TGTGCCAGCAGTCCAGGGCCACCTGGGGCCAACGTCCTGACTTTC
CASSPGPPGANVLTF
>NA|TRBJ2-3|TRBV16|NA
TGTGCCAGCAGCTTTAGTTTCACAGATACGCAGTATTTT
CASSFSFTDTQYF
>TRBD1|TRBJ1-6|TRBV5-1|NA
TGCGCCAGCAGCGCTGGGACAGACGGTTCACCCCTCCACTTT
CASSAGTDGSPLHF
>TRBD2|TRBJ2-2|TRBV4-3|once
TGCGCCAGCAGCCAAGAGGGACTAGCGGGAGTAGGCACCGGGGAGCTGTTTTTT
CASSQEGLAGVGTGELFF
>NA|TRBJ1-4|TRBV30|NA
TGTGCCTGGAGTGCTTGGGGGAGTTCTAATGAAAAACTGTTTTTT
CAWSAWGSSNEKLFF
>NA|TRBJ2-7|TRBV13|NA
TGTGCCAGCAGCCTTGGCCGACGCTACGAGCAGTACTTC
CASSLGRRYEQYF
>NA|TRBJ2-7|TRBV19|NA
TGTGCCAGTAGACCAACAGGTTCCTACGAGCAGTACTTC
CASRPTGSYEQYF